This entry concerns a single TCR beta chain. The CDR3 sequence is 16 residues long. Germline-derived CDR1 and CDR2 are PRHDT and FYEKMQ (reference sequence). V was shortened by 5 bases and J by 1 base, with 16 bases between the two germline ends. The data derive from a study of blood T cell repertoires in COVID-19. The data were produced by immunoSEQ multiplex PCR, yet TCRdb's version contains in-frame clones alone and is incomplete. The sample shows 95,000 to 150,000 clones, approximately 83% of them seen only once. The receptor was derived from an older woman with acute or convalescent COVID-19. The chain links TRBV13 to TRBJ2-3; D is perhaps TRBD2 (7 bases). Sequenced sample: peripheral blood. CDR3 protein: CASSTWGGAGTDTQYF. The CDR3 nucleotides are TGTGCCAGCAGCACCTGGGGGGGGGCTGGCACAGATACGCAGTATTTT.